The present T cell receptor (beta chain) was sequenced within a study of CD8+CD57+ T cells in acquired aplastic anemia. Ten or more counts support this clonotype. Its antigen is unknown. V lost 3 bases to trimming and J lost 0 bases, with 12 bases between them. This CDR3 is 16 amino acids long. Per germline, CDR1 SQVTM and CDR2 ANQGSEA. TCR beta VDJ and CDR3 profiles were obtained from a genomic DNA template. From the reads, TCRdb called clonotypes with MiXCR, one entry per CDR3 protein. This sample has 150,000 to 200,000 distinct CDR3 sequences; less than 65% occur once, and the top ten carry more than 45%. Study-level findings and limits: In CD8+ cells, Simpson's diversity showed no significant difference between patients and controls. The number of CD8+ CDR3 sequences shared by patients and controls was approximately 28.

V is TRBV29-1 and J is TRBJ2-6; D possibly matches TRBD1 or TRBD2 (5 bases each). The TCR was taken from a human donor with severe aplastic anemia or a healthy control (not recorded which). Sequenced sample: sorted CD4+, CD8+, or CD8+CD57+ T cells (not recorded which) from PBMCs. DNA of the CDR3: TGCAGCGTTGAGGGGGACCGGAGCTCTGGGGCCAACGTCCTGACTTTC. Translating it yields CSVEGDRSSGANVLTF.